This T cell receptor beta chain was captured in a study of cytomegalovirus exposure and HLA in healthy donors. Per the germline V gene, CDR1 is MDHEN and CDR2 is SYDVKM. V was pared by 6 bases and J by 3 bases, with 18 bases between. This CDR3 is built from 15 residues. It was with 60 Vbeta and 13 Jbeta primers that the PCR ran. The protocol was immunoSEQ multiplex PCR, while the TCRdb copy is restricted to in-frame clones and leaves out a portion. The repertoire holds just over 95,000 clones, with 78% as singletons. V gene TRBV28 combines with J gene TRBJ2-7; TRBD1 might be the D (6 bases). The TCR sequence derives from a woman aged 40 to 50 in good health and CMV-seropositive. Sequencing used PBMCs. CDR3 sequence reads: CASSGATGFLYEQYF. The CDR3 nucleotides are TGTGCCAGCAGCGGGGCTACAGGGTTCCTCTACGAGCAGTACTTC.